One sample yielded the 24 T cell receptor beta chains listed below, sequenced in a study of T-cell memory formation after mild COVID-19. TCRdb redid the calling of the 5' RACE reads with MiXCR, one entry per CDR3 protein. The table lists around 300,000 distinct CDR3 sequences, roughly an eighth of them singletons. The sequenced sample was PBMCs or a T cell subset sorted from them (not recorded which). All receptors derive from a man aged 18 to 29 who had mild COVID-19 (a few samples of this study predate the infection). Cell type and time point are not known.

This clonotype has more than one count but fewer than ten. This CDR3 reads CASSQEAVGAAHYGYTF. The CDR3 coding sequence is TGCGCCAGCAGCCAAGAGGCGGTGGGGGCGGCGCACTATGGCTACACCTTC. J is TRBJ1-2 and V is TRBV4-3; maybe TRBD1 (6 bases). Looked up from germline, CDR1 is LGHNA and CDR2 is YSLEER. V was cut by 0 bases and J by 3 bases, with 17 bases left in between. The CDR3 spans 17 residues.

Remarks on this clonotype: With a much larger clone just one base away, this may be a read error. V and J are TRBV7-2 and TRBJ1-1, with 7 bases that match TRBD1. CDR3 length: 12 amino acids. From germline, CDR1 is SGHTA and CDR2 FQGNSA. J lost 11 bases, V lost 1 base, and 4 bases had no gene match. The CDR3 here is CASSLGTQGAFF. CDR3 sequence (DNA): TGTGCCAGCAGCTTAGGCACACAGGGGGCTTTCTTT.

This clonotype came up a few times. This sequence joins TRBV12-3 or TRBV12-4 and TRBJ1-5, with D maybe TRBD1 (6 bases). The CDR3 length is 15 residues. Trimming left V 6 bases short and J 1 base short, with 13 bases between. CDR3 region: CASRSGVVSNQPQHF. The CDR3 nucleotides are TGTGCCAGCAGGTCAGGGGTTGTAAGCAATCAGCCCCAGCATTTT.

This clonotype was counted a few times. The chain combines TRBV6-5 with TRBJ2-5; TRBD2 is a possible D gene (5 bases). The germline V gene has CDR1 MNHEY and CDR2 SVGAGI. CDR3 length equals 15 residues. The V end was cut by 6 bases, the J end by 1 base, with 15 bases between. CDR3 DNA: TGTGCCAGCAGGAGGGATCAATACCCCCAAGAGACCCAGTACTTC. It translates to CASRRDQYPQETQYF.

This clonotype was seen just once. The rearrangement joins TRBV3-1 to TRBJ1-4, with 12 bases that match TRBD1. Trimming at V came to 0 bases and at J to 8 bases, leaving 10 bases not matched to a gene. Germline CDR1 is LGHDT and CDR2 is YNNKEL (reference sequence). This CDR3 comprises 18 residues. DNA for the CDR3: TGTGCCAGCAGCCAAGATTGGGACAGGGGGCGTCCGGGGGAAAAACTGTTTTTT. Encoded protein: CASSQDWDRGRPGEKLFF.

This clonotype was detected only a few times. The rearrangement uses TRBV18 and TRBJ2-7; no clear D. The CDR3 loop spans 13 amino acids. CDR1 and CDR2 from the germline V gene are KGHSH and LQKENI. V was pared by 3 bases and J by 4 bases, with 10 bases between. CDR3 bases: TGTGCCAGCTCACCCACGACCGATTACGAGCAGTACTTC. This translates into CASSPTTDYEQYF.

This clonotype was seen more than once but under ten times. The chain joins TRBV12-3 or TRBV12-4 to TRBJ2-1; no reliable D call. The CDR3 covers 14 residues. Trimming cost V 0 bases and J 3 bases, with 6 bases left between them. The CDR3 here is CASSLARDYNEQFF. CDR3 bases: TGTGCCAGCAGTTTAGCTAGGGACTACAATGAGCAGTTCTTC.

The chain recombines TRBV11-2 with TRBJ2-1, with D possibly TRBD2 on 6 matching bases. V lost 0 bases and J lost 9, with 12 bases in between. In germline, CDR1 is SGHAT, CDR2 FQNNGV. The CDR3 length is 14 residues. In DNA, the CDR3 is TGTGCCAGCAGCTTAGAAGGCCTAGCGCTTGAGCAGTTCTTC. Its translation is CASSLEGLALEQFF.

This chain links TRBV3-1 with TRBJ2-7, with 12 bases lining up with TRBD2. Losses at the gene ends were 4 bases for V and 1 base for J; bases not matched to a gene: 8. The CDR3 covers 17 residues. Germline V lookup: CDR1 LGHDT, CDR2 YNNKEL (reference sequence). CDR3 residues: CASSLTSGGIRSYEQYF. DNA for the CDR3: TGTGCCAGCAGCCTCACTAGCGGGGGGATTAGATCCTACGAGCAGTACTTC.

The gene calls are TRBV5-5 and TRBJ1-2, with unresolved D. V lost 0 bases and J lost 8, with 14 bases in between. The CDR3 totals 14 residues. The germline CDR1 and CDR2 sequences are SGHKS and YYEKEE (reference sequence). The DNA of the CDR3 is TGTGCCAGCAGCTTGGGGACTGACTGGGTCGGCTACACCTTC. As protein: CASSLGTDWVGYTF.

The chain is built from TRBV6-2 or TRBV6-3 and TRBJ2-3; D call uncertain. V shed 5 bases and J shed 0 bases, with 12 bases lying between them. Germline-derived CDR1 and CDR2 are MNHEY and SVGEGT. The CDR3 runs to 15 residues. The CDR3 DNA follows: TGTGCCAGCAGTGACCCCCCTCCTAGCACAGATACGCAGTATTTT. Encoded protein: CASSDPPPSTDTQYF.

The V call is TRBV4-1, the J call TRBJ2-7, with D perhaps matching TRBD1 (5 bases). The CDR3 covers 15 residues. The germline V and J ends were trimmed by 2 bases and 3 bases, with 14 bases remaining between them. Germline V CDR1 and CDR2: MGHRA, YSYEKL. The CDR3 DNA follows: TGCGCCAGCAGCCAAATTCAGGGAATCTTCTACGAGCAGTACGTC. This translates into CASSQIQGIFYEQYV.

This clonotype was found many times. The genes are TRBV24-1 and TRBJ1-2; weak D call: TRBD1 (5 bases). CDR1 is KGHDR, CDR2 SFDVKD, per germline. The CDR3 runs 15 residues. V lost 9 bases to trimming and J lost 8 bases, with 24 bases between them. CDR3 loop: CATPLDRELTRGYTF. The CDR3 DNA is TGTGCCACCCCCCTCGACAGAGAGCTTACAAGAGGCTACACCTTC.

This clonotype was seen only a few times. The J gene is TRBJ2-7, the V gene TRBV5-5, with 7 bases that match TRBD1. Looked up from germline, CDR1 is SGHKS and CDR2 is YYEKEE (reference sequence). V lost 5 bases and J lost 2; bases outside the gene matches: 1. The CDR3 is 12 amino acids. This chain's CDR3 is CASSQGAYEQYV. CDR3 DNA: TGTGCCAGCAGTCAGGGGGCCTACGAGCAGTACGTC.

The genes are TRBV20-1 and TRBJ2-4; D gene unclear. The V end was cut by 5 bases, the J end by 5 bases, with 10 bases between. In germline, CDR1 is DFQATT, CDR2 SNEGSKA (reference sequence). The CDR3 has 12 amino acids. CDR3 in DNA: TGCAGTGCTGAATCCGCCGAAAACATTCAGTACTTC. It is translated as CSAESAENIQYF.

This clonotype occurred a few times. V gene TRBV6-6 combines with J gene TRBJ1-3, with D possibly TRBD1 on 5 matching bases. The CDR3 is 15 residues long. V lost 0 bases, J lost 4 bases, and 10 bases lay in between. Germline V gene data show CDR1 as MNHNY and CDR2 as SVGAGI (reference sequence). The CDR3 coding sequence is TGTGCCAGCAGTTACTCGGGGGGTACCGGAAACACCATATATTTT. This translates into CASSYSGGTGNTIYF.

The CDR3, as DNA: TGCAGTGCTAGGCGGCAGGTGAACACTGAAGCTTTCTTT. Translation: CSARRQVNTEAFF. The J gene is TRBJ1-1, the V gene TRBV20-1; D remains ambiguous. The CDR3 is 13 amino acids. The V end lost 3 bases, the J end lost 0 bases, and 8 bases lay between the germline ends. Germline V CDR1 and CDR2: DFQATT, SNEGSKA (reference sequence).

The CDR3 region is CASTSGGAAGELFF. The DNA for the CDR3 is TGTGCCAGCACCTCAGGGGGCGCCGCCGGGGAGCTGTTTTTT. V usage is TRBV12-3 or TRBV12-4 and J usage is TRBJ2-2, with 8 positions matching TRBD1. V trimming: 7 bases; J trimming: 6 bases; junction bases outside the gene matches: 7. The CDR3 loop spans 14 amino acids.

This clonotype occurred a few times. The V call is TRBV15, the J call TRBJ2-1; 8 bases are shared with TRBD2. The CDR3 length is 16 residues. The V gene's germline CDR1 is LNHNV and CDR2 YYDKDF (reference sequence). Losses at the gene ends were 3 bases for V and 5 bases for J; bases not matched to a gene: 9. CDR3 region: CATSRSPGLGDNEQFF. In DNA form, the CDR3 reads TGTGCCACCAGCAGGTCACCGGGACTAGGGGACAATGAGCAGTTCTTC.

The sample holds many counts of this clonotype. The chain recombines TRBV7-8 with TRBJ2-3; 7 nucleotides line up with TRBD1. After removal of 9 bases from V and 1 base from J, the junction contained 7 bases not matched to a gene. CDR3 length: 14 amino acids. In germline, CDR1 is SGHVS, CDR2 FQNEAQ. In DNA form, the CDR3 reads TGTGCCAGTGCACAGGGGTTGGGCACAGATACGCAGTATTTT. It specifies CASAQGLGTDTQYF.

This clonotype was detected a few times. The chain carries TRBV7-3 and TRBJ2-3; TRBD2 aligns across 9 bases. Germline V gene data show CDR1 as SGHTA and CDR2 as FQGTGA. J was trimmed by 3 bases and V by 11 bases; bases with no gene match: 15. This CDR3 has 16 residues. This chain's CDR3 is CAFRRRTSEFTDTQYF. CDR3 DNA: TGTGCCTTTCGAAGGAGGACTAGCGAGTTTACAGATACGCAGTATTTT.

The V gene is TRBV12-3 or TRBV12-4, the J gene TRBJ1-1; D not certain. Trimming took off 3 bases at V and 4 bases at J, with 6 bases between the two ends. CDR3 length equals 12 residues. CDR3 region: CASSFYSTEAFF. CDR3 DNA: TGTGCCAGCAGTTTCTACTCCACTGAAGCTTTCTTT.

The chain employs TRBV4-1 and TRBJ1-1, with D possibly TRBD1 on 5 matching bases. The V and J ends lost 4 bases and 6 bases respectively, with 15 bases between them. CDR3 size: 14 residues. Germline loops: CDR1 MGHRA, CDR2 YSYEKL. CDR3 sequence (DNA): TGCGCCAGCAGCCCAGCCTGGGGACGCGCTGAAGCTTTCTTT. Translating gives CASSPAWGRAEAFF.

This clonotype was seen more than once but under ten times. The chain recombines TRBV7-6 with TRBJ2-5, with 7 bases lining up with TRBD2. J was trimmed by 2 bases and V by 3 bases; bases with no gene match: 9. The CDR3 is 16 amino acids. Germline values: CDR1 SGHVS, CDR2 FNYEAQ. CDR3 sequence reads: CASSFGLAASQETQYF. The CDR3 DNA sequence: TGTGCCAGCAGCTTTGGGCTAGCGGCATCGCAAGAGACCCAGTACTTC.